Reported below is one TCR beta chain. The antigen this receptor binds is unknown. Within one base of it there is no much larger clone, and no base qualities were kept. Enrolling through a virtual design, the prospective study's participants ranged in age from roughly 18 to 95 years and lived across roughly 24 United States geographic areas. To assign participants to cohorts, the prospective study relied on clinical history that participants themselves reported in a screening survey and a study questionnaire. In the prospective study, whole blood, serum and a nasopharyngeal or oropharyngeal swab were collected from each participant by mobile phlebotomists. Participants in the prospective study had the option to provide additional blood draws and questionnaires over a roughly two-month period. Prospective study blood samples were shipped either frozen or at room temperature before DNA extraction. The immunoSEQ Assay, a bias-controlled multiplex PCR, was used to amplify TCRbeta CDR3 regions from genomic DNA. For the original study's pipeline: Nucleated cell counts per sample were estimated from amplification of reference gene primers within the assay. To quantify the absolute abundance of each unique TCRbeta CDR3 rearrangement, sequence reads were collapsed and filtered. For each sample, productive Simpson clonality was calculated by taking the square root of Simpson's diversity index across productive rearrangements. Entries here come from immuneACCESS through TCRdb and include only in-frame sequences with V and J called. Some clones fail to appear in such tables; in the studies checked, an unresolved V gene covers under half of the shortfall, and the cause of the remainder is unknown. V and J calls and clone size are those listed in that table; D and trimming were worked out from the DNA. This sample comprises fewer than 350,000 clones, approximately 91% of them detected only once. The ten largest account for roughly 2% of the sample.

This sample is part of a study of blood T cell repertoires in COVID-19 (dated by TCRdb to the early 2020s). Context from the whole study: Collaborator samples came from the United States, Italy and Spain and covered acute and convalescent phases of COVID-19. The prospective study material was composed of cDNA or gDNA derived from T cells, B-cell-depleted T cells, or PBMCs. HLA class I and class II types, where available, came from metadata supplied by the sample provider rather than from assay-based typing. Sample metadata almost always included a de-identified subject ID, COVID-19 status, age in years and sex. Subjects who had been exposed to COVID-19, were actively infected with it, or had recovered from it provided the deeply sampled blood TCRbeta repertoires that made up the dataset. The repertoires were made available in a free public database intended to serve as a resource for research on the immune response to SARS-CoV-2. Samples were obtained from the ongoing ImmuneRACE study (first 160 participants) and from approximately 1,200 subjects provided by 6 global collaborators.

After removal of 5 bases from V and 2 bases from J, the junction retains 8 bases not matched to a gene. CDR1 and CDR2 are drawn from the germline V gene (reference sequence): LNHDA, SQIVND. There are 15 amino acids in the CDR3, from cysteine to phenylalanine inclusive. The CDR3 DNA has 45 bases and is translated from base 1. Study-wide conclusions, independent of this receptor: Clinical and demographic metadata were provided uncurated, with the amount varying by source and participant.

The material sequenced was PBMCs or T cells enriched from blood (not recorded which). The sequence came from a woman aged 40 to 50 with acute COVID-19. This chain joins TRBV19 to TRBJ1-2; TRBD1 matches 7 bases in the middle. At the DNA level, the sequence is TGTGCCAGTAGTGAGTGGAAGGGGGCAAACTATGGCTACACCTTC. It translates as CASSEWKGANYGYTF.